The 16 T cell receptor beta chains given below trace back to one sample, sequenced in a study of blood T cell repertoires in COVID-19. TCRdb's copy holds only in-frame clones and misses some; the assay was immunoSEQ multiplex PCR. The repertoire includes 150,000 or so clones, about 90% of them detected once, and 0.55% sits in the top ten. The sequencing sample was made of peripheral blood. All receptors come from a man aged 50 or older with acute or convalescent COVID-19.

The genes are TRBV28 and TRBJ1-5; D not certain. V shed 10 bases and J shed 7 bases, with 23 bases lying between them. This CDR3 is 15 amino acids long. From germline, CDR1 is MDHEN and CDR2 SYDVKM. The CDR3 region has the DNA TGTGCCATCTCGCCGGGCGGAGGAGGGAACCAGCCCCAGCATTTT. Encoded protein: CAISPGGGGNQPQHF.

The chain has TRBV7-2 and TRBJ2-1, with 7 nucleotides matching TRBD1. With V trimmed by 5 bases and J by 4 bases, 8 bases remained unmatched. CDR3 length: 15 residues. The germline V gene encodes CDR1 SGHTA and CDR2 FQGNSA. The CDR3 DNA sequence: TGTGCCAGCAGCCTATGGGGACAGCTTTACAATGAGCAGTTCTTC. It encodes CASSLWGQLYNEQFF.

The chain uses TRBV15 and TRBJ2-1; 12 nucleotides match TRBD2. The CDR3 has 15 amino acids. The trim removed 1 base at V and 7 bases at J, leaving 2 bases unmatched. CDR1 and CDR2 (germline): LNHNV, YYDKDF (reference sequence). CDR3 nucleotides: TGTGCCACCAGCAGAGTCACTAGCGGGGGGAATGAGCAGTTCTTC. This encodes CATSRVTSGGNEQFF. Complete variable domain (other parts from reference TRBV15 and TRBJ2-1): DAMVIQNPRYQVTQFGKPVTLSCSQTLNHNVMYWYQQKSSQAPKLLFHYYDKDFNNEADTPDNFQSRRPNTSFCFLDIRSPGLGDTAMYLCATSRVTSGGNEQFFGPGTRLTVL.

This clone was detected once. The genes are TRBV18 and TRBJ2-7; perhaps TRBD1 as D (5 bases). CDR3 size: 13 residues. The germline V gene encodes CDR1 KGHSH and CDR2 LQKENI. V gave up 3 bases and J gave up 5 bases, with 11 bases separating them. CDR3 in DNA: TGTGCCAGCTCACCTCAGGGTGCGGACGAGCAGTACTTC. Translation: CASSPQGADEQYF.

This clone has just one count. The chain joins TRBV27 to TRBJ2-1; 9 bases fit TRBD1. There are 16 residues in the CDR3. V shed 3 bases and J 5 bases; nucleotides not matched to a gene: 8. CDR1 is MNHEY, CDR2 SMNVEV, per germline (reference sequence). The CDR3 loop reads CASSLFGQGRHNEQFF. For the CDR3, the DNA is TGTGCCAGCAGTTTGTTCGGACAGGGGAGGCACAATGAGCAGTTCTTC.

In its sample, this clone was seen once. V is TRBV10-1 and J is TRBJ2-2; D gene ambiguous. Germline V lookup: CDR1 WNHNN, CDR2 SYGVQD (reference sequence). V gave up 5 bases and J gave up 7 bases, with 8 bases separating them. The CDR3 spans 12 residues. The CDR3 spells CASSRGHGELFF. The CDR3 DNA is TGCGCCAGCAGTCGCGGTCACGGGGAGCTGTTTTTT.

V is TRBV27 and J is TRBJ1-4, with 11 nucleotides matching TRBD1. The CDR3 spans 17 residues. Losses at the gene ends were 0 bases for V and 8 bases for J; bases not matched to a gene: 8. In germline, CDR1 is MNHEY, CDR2 SMNVEV (reference sequence). CDR3 region: CASSLSGLDRGREKLFF. As DNA, the CDR3 is TGTGCCAGCAGTTTATCTGGGTTGGACAGGGGGCGAGAAAAACTGTTTTTT. Together with reference TRBV27 and TRBJ1-4, the CDR3 gives the full variable domain: EAQVTQNPRYLITVTGKKLTVTCSQNMNHEYMSWYRQDPGLGLRQIYYSMNVEVTDKGDVPEGYKVSRKEKRNFPLILESPSPNQTSLYFCASSLSGLDRGREKLFFGSGTQLSVL.

This chain uses TRBV28 with TRBJ1-2; D perhaps matches TRBD1 (5 bases). Germline V gives CDR1 MDHEN, CDR2 SYDVKM. This CDR3 is built from 14 residues. V was clipped by 1 base and J by 4 bases, with 10 bases between them. The DNA of the CDR3 is TGTGCCAGCAGTTTATTCACAGGCCCCTATGGCTACACCTTC. Amino acids: CASSLFTGPYGYTF.

About this clone: The germline gene is not matched at one end of the junction; a read error may be the cause. The chain is built from TRBV7-7 and TRBJ2-1; 11 bases agree with TRBD1. Germline CDR1 SSHAT, CDR2 FNYEAQ (reference sequence). CDR3 length: 15 residues. Here the CDR3 reads CASSLGTGGNNEQFF. The CDR3 DNA reads as TGTGCTAGCAGCTTAGGGACAGGGGGAAACAATGAGCAGTTCTTC.

The gene calls are TRBV9 and TRBJ2-5; 7 bases fit TRBD2. Trimming took 4 bases from V and 1 from J; bases not matched to a gene: 4. Looked up from germline, CDR1 is SGDLS and CDR2 is YYNGEE. CDR3 length: 14 residues. The DNA of the CDR3 is TGTGCCAGCAGCCCCCGGACTAGCCAAGAGACCCAGTACTTC. Encoded protein: CASSPRTSQETQYF.

This clone was counted a single time. The chain joins TRBV2 to TRBJ1-5, with 9 bases lining up with TRBD1. Unmatched junction bases numbered 5, after V lost 6 bases and J lost 2 bases. Germline loops: CDR1 SNHLY, CDR2 FYNNEI. The CDR3 loop spans 15 amino acids. In DNA form, the CDR3 reads TGTGCCAGCAGCTCACAGGGGGCACGCAATCAGCCCCAGCATTTT. This sequence encodes CASSSQGARNQPQHF.

The chain joins TRBV29-1 to TRBJ2-3; 7 bases are shared with TRBD2. The CDR3 length is 13 residues. In germline, CDR1 is SQVTM, CDR2 ANQGSEA. Trimming took 5 bases from V and 3 from J; bases not matched to a gene: 5. CDR3 in DNA: TGCAGCGTTCTGAGCGGGAAAACAGATACGCAGTATTTT. Translation gives CSVLSGKTDTQYF.

This chain connects TRBV4-1 to TRBJ2-2, with D uncertain. Trimming left V 4 bases short and J 4 bases short, with 10 bases between. CDR3 length equals 14 residues. The germline gives CDR1 MGHRA, CDR2 YSYEKL. CDR3 sequence (DNA): TGCGCCAGCAGCCGGCAGGTTAGCACCGGGGAGCTGTTTTTT. This translates into CASSRQVSTGELFF.

This rearrangement joins TRBV5-1 to TRBJ1-2; D is undetermined. Germline V gives CDR1 SGHRS, CDR2 YFSETQ. Deletions cut 0 bases from V and 1 base from J, with 10 bases between. The CDR3 totals 15 residues. This CDR3 is CASSLGQALNYGYTF. Written as DNA, the CDR3 is TGCGCCAGCAGCTTGGGGCAGGCACTTAACTATGGCTACACCTTC.

The V gene is TRBV6-5, the J gene TRBJ2-7, with D possibly being TRBD2 (5 bases). Germline V gene sequence: CDR1 MNHEY, CDR2 SVGAGI. The CDR3 is 14 residues long. Trimming left V 4 bases short and J 3 bases short, with 13 bases between. The CDR3 region has the DNA TGTGCCAGCAGTTTAAGGACGGGAATCTACGAGCAGTACGTC. Its protein is CASSLRTGIYEQYV.

The chain has TRBV2 and TRBJ1-6; D unresolved. V gave up 6 bases and J gave up 4 bases, with 7 bases separating them. The CDR3 runs 13 residues. Germline CDR1 and CDR2: SNHLY and FYNNEI. CDR3 nucleotides: TGTGCCAGCAGGCGGGGTTATAATTCACCCCTCCACTTT. Residues: CASRRGYNSPLHF.